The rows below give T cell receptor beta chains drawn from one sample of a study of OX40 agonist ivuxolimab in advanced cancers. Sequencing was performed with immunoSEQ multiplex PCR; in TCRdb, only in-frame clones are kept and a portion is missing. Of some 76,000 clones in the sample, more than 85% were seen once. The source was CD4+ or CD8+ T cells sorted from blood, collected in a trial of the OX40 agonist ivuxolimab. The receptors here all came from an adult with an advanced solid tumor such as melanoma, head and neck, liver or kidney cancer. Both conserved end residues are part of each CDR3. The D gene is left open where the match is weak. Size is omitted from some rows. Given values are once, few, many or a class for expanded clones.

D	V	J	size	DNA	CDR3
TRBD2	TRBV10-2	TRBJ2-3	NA	TGCGCCACCGCAGGGCGGGAGAGCACAGATACGCAGTATTTT	CATAGRESTDTQYF
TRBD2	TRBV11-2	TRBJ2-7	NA	TGTGCCAGCAGCTTAGGGGCGGGAGAGGAATACGAGCAGTACTTC	CASSLGAGEEYEQYF
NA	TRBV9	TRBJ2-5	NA	TGTGCCAGCAGCGTAGGGGGGCTGGAAGAGACCCAGTACTTC	CASSVGGLEETQYF
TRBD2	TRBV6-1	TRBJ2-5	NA	TGTGCCAGCACCAGCGGGAGGTTAGGGGAGACCCAGTACTTC	CASTSGRLGETQYF
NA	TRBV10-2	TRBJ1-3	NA	TGCGCCAGCAGTGCAGTAATAAAGTTCTCTGGAAACACCATATATTTT	CASSAVIKFSGNTIYF
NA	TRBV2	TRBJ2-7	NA	TGTGCCAGTCAGCGGCCTTTGGACTACGAGCAGTACTTC	CASQRPLDYEQYF
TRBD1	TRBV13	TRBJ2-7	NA	TGTGCCAGCAGCTTAGTCACAGGGGGCTACGAGCAGTACTTC	CASSLVTGGYEQYF
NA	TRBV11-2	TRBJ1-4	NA	TGTGCCAGCAGCTTAGTCCAGAACATTAATGAAAAACTGTTTTTT	CASSLVQNINEKLFF
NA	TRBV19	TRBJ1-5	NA	TGTGCCAGTAGAACGGGGAATCAGCCCCAGCATTTT	CASRTGNQPQHF
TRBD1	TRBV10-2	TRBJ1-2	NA	TGCGCCAGCACATCTGGGACAGGGGTCGGCTACACCTTC	CASTSGTGVGYTF
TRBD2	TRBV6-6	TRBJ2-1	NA	TGTGCCAGCAGTGCAGCGGGGGGGTTAAACAATGAGCAGTTCTTC	CASSAAGGLNNEQFF
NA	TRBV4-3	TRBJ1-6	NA	TGCGCCAGCAGCCAGGACAGATTTAATTCACCCCTCCACTTT	CASSQDRFNSPLHF
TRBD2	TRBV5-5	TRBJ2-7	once	TGTGCCAGCAGCTGGGCTAGCGGAGCCGCCGTCTACGAGCAGTACTTC	CASSWASGAAVYEQYF
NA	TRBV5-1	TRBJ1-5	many	TGCGCCAGCAGCCTCAATAGCAATCAGCCCCAGCATTTT	CASSLNSNQPQHF
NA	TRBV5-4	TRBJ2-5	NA	TGTGCCAGCAGCTGGGGGACGGGGGAGCAGTACTTC	CASSWGTGEQYF
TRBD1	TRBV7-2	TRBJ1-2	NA	TGTGCCAGCAGCCTAGGGGGCGGGAACGGCTACACCTTC	CASSLGGGNGYTF
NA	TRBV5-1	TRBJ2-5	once	TGCGCCAGCAGCTTGAGTCGTGGTTTCCAAGAGACCCAGTACTTC	CASSLSRGFQETQYF
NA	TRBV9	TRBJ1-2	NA	TGTGCCAGCAGCCAGAATGACCACCACGCTCTCGAGAACACCTTC	CASSQNDHHALENTF
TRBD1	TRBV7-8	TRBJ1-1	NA	TGTGCCAGCAGCTTAGGTACGACAGGGGGCACTGAAGCTTTCTTT	CASSLGTTGGTEAFF
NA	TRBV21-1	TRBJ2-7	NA	TGTGCCAGCAGCCCCCCCCGGGGGTCAGGCTACGAGCAGTACTTC	CASSPPRGSGYEQYF
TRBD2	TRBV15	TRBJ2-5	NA	TGTGCCACCAGCCCCGGGAGGGGCCAGTACTTC	CATSPGRGQYF
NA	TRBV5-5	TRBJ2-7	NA	TGTGCCAGCAGCTTGGACGACTACTACGAGCAGTACTTC	CASSLDDYYEQYF
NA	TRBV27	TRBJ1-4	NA	TGTGCCAGCAGTTTATCTTATGGGGGCACGGGAAAACTGTTTTTT	CASSLSYGGTGKLFF
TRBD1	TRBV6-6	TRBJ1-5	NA	TGTGCCAGCAGTTGGGGGACAGTCAATCAGCCCCAGCATTTT	CASSWGTVNQPQHF
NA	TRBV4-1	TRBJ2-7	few	TGCGCCAGCAGCCAAGACAGGAGATACGAGCAGTACTTC	CASSQDRRYEQYF
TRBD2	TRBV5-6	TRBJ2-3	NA	TGTGCCAGCAGCTTGGATGCGGGAGACACAGATACGCAGTATTTT	CASSLDAGDTDTQYF
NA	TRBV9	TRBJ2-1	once	TGTGCCAGCAGCCCGAGAGACCAGGAACAGTTCTTC	CASSPRDQEQFF
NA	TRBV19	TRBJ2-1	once	TGTGCCAGTAGTACAGGGAGCTCCTACAATGAGCAGTTCTTC	CASSTGSSYNEQFF
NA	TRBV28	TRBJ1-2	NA	TGTGCCAGCAGTTTAGCAGGGGATCGTGGCTACACCTTC	CASSLAGDRGYTF
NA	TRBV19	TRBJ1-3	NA	TGTGCCAGTACCTTAAGAGAGCCCAGCTCTGGAAACACCATATATTTT	CASTLREPSSGNTIYF
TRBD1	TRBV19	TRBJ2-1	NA	TGTGCCAGTAGTACCGACAGGGATTTCAACAATGAGCAGTTCTTC	CASSTDRDFNNEQFF
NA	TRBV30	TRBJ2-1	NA	TGTGCCTGGAGTACATTAGCGGACTACAATGAGCAGTTCTTC	CAWSTLADYNEQFF
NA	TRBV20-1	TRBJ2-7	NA	TGCAGTGCAACGGACCTTTACGAGCAGTACTTC	CSATDLYEQYF
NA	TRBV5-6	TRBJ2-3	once	TGTGCCAGCAGCTTGGGGCTAGATACGCAGTATTTT	CASSLGLDTQYF
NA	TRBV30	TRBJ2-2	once	TGTGCCTGGACTCGGACCTACACCGGGGAGCTGTTTTTT	CAWTRTYTGELFF
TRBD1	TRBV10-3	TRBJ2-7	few	TGTGCCATCAGTGACCGGGACAGTCCCAACGAGCAGTACTTC	CAISDRDSPNEQYF
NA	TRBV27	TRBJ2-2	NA	TGTGCCAGCAGTAGCAGGGGCCATACCGGGGAGCTGTTTTTT	CASSSRGHTGELFF
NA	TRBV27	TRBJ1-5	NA	TGTGCCAGCAGTTTAGGCTCGGGTCAGCCCCAGCATTTT	CASSLGSGQPQHF
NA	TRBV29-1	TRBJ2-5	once	TGCAGCGTTGTAGGAGAGACCCAGTACTTC	CSVVGETQYF
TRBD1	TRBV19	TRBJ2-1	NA	TGTGCCAGCACAGCCAGGGACAGGGGTCAGAATGAGCAGTTCTTC	CASTARDRGQNEQFF
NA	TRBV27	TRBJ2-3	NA	TGTGCCAGCAGCCACACCGGGACCGGCACAGATACGCAGTATTTT	CASSHTGTGTDTQYF
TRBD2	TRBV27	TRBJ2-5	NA	TGTGCCAGCAGTGCCGAGGGGAGGGACCCAGAGACCCAGTACTTC	CASSAEGRDPETQYF
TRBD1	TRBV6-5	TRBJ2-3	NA	TGTGCCCTAGGGACAGGGACAGATACGCAGTATTTT	CALGTGTDTQYF
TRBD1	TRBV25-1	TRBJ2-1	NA	TGTGCCAGCATGGGGACAGGGTGGAATGAGCAGTTCTTC	CASMGTGWNEQFF
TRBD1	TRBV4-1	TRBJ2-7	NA	TGCGCCAGCAGCCCTGCACAGGGGGCCGGCGAGCAGTACTTC	CASSPAQGAGEQYF
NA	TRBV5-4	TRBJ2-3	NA	TGTGCCAGCAGCTTGGGAGATACGCAGTATTTT	CASSLGDTQYF
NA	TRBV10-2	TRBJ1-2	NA	TGCGCCAGCAGTCCTTCTACAGGGTCCCATGGCTACACCTTC	CASSPSTGSHGYTF
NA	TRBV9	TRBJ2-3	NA	TGTGCCAGCAGCGATCCCCTCACAGATACGCAGTATTTT	CASSDPLTDTQYF
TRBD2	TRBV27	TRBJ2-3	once	TGTGCCAGCAGTTTCGAGACTAGCGGAGTCACAGATACGCAGTATTTT	CASSFETSGVTDTQYF
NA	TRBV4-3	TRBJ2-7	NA	TGCGCCAGCAGCCACCTACCCGCAGGGGTTTTCCACGAGCAGTACTTC	CASSHLPAGVFHEQYF
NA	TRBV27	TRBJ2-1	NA	TGTGCCAGCAGTTTATCGATCAAGGGCGATGAGCAGTTCTTC	CASSLSIKGDEQFF
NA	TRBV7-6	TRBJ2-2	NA	TGTGCCAGCAGCATGAGGAGCGGGGAGCTGTTTTTT	CASSMRSGELFF
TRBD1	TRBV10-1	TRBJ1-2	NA	TGCGCCAGCAGTGACCCGACAGGGTATGGCTACACCTTC	CASSDPTGYGYTF
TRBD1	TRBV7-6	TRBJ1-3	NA	TGTGCCAGCAGCTTAGACCCGACAGGGCGCTCTGGAAACACCATATATTTT	CASSLDPTGRSGNTIYF
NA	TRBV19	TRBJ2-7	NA	TGTGCCAGTAGTACCCGGACCGTTTCGTACGAGCAGTACTTC	CASSTRTVSYEQYF
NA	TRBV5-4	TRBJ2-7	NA	TGTGCCAGCAGCTTGGGGCTAGGCCCCTACGAGCAGTACTTC	CASSLGLGPYEQYF
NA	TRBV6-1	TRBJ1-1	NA	TGTGCCAGCAGTGAATGGGGGGTTAACACTGAAGCTTTCTTT	CASSEWGVNTEAFF